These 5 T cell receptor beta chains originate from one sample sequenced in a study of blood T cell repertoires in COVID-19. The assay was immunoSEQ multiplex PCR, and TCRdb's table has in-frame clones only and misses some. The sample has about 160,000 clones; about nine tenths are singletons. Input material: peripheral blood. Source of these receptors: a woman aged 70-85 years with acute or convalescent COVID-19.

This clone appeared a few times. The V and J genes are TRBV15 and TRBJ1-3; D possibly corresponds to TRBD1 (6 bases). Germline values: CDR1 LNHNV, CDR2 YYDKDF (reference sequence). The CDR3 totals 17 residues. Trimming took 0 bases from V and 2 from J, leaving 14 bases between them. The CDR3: CATSREGGTVAGNTIYF. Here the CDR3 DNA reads TGTGCCACCAGCAGAGAAGGGGGTACAGTAGCTGGAAACACCATATATTTT.

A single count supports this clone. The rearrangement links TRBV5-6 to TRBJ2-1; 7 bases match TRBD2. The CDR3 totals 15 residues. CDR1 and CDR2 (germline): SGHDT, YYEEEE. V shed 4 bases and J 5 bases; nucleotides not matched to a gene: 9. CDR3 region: CASSRFSGGNNEQFF. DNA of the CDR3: TGTGCCAGCAGCCGGTTTTCGGGGGGAAACAATGAGCAGTTCTTC.

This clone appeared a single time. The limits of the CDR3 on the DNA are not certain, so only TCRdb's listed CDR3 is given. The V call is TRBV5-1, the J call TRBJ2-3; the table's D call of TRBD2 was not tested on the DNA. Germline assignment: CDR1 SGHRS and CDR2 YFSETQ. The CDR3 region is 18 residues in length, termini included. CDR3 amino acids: CASSLASVAAGGTDTQYF.

The CDR3: CASSDLPGQGHYGYTF. In nucleotides, the CDR3 is TGTGCCAGCAGTGACTTGCCGGGACAGGGCCACTATGGCTACACCTTC. V gene TRBV6-4 combines with J gene TRBJ1-2, with 9 bases lining up with TRBD1. This CDR3 has 16 amino acids. Trimming at V came to 1 base and at J to 3 bases, leaving 6 bases not matched to a gene. Germline V gene sequence: CDR1 MRHNA, CDR2 SNTAGT.

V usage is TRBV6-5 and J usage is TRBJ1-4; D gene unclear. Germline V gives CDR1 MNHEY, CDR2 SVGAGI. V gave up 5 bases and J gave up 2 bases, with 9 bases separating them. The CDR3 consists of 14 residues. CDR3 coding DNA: TGTGCCAGCAGTCCAGGATCCACTAATGAAAAACTGTTTTTT. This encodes CASSPGSTNEKLFF.